This TCR beta chain is from a study of graft-versus-host responses after intestinal transplantation. The study's findings and limits: Detection of GvH clones occurred in recipient marrow, and some had their first appearance in ileum or blood. Patients with graft-donor T cell macrochimerism had high graft-versus-host to host-versus-graft clonal ratios in allografts.

Trimming shortened V by 0 bases and J by 5 bases, and 19 bases separated the two germline ends. The CDR3 extends over 17 amino acids. Germline V CDR1 and CDR2: MNHEY, SMNVEV (reference sequence). Worth noting for this clone: What it binds is unknown.

The protocol was immunoSEQ multiplex PCR, while the TCRdb copy is restricted to in-frame clones and leaves out a portion. The sample holds 65,000 to 90,000 clones, 70% to 90% seen once. The sequencing used unstimulated CD8+ T cells sorted from spleen or lymph node cells, collected before intestinal transplant. This sequence originates from a human donor who received an intestinal transplant. The rearrangement uses TRBV27 and TRBJ1-2; tentative D call: TRBD1 (5 bases). CDR3 DNA: TGTGCCAGCAGTTTATCGGCGGAGGGCGGAGAGGGGTATGGCTACACCTTC. It specifies CASSLSAEGGEGYGYTF.